These T cell receptor beta chains were read from a single sample in a study of STAT5B mutations in CD4+ large granular lymphocyte leukemia. Sequencing was performed with immunoSEQ multiplex PCR; in TCRdb, only in-frame clones are kept and a portion is missing. The profile covers approximately 49,000 clones, with about 70% appearing a single time and over 1.5% taken by the ten largest. The source material was CD4+ T cells from blood buffy coats. The receptors were sampled from a human donor in good health. Each CDR3 is given with its conserved first and last residue. The order of the fields is V gene, clone size, J gene, D gene, CDR3 DNA, CDR3 protein. D genes are given only for firm matches. Not all rows give a size; the values are once, few, many and, for expanded clones, a class.

TRBV5-1	medium-sized	TRBJ2-6	NA	TGCGCCAGCCGGGGGAACTCTGGGGCCAACGTCCTGACTTTC	CASRGNSGANVLTF
TRBV6-1	NA	TRBJ2-6	NA	TGTGCCAGCAGTGACGGGTCTGGGGCCAACGTCCTGACTTTC	CASSDGSGANVLTF
TRBV27	NA	TRBJ1-6	NA	TGTGCCAGCAGTTTTGGGCAGTCGAGCTCCTATAATTCACCCCTCCACTTT	CASSFGQSSSYNSPLHF
TRBV10-3	NA	TRBJ2-7	NA	TGTGCCATCAGTGAGTCGTTGGGTACCTACGAGCAGTACTTC	CAISESLGTYEQYF
TRBV7-2	NA	TRBJ2-2	TRBD2	TGTGCCAGCAGCTTAGCGCAGGGCGGGGGCACCGGGGAGCTGTTTTTT	CASSLAQGGGTGELFF
TRBV7-8	NA	TRBJ1-4	NA	TGTGCCAGCAGCTCCCTGGGAGGGTTTAATGAAAAACTGTTTTTT	CASSSLGGFNEKLFF
TRBV21-1	NA	TRBJ2-1	NA	TGTGCCAGCAGCACCCAACAGGGCGGGTCCTACAATGAGCAGTTCTTC	CASSTQQGGSYNEQFF
TRBV27	NA	TRBJ2-7	NA	TGTGCCAGCAGGACACTTACCTACGAGCAGTACTTC	CASRTLTYEQYF
TRBV5-1	NA	TRBJ2-3	NA	TGCGCCAGCAGCTTAGGAGGTGGGGGCACAGATACGCAGTATTTT	CASSLGGGGTDTQYF
TRBV19	NA	TRBJ2-4	NA	TGTGCCAGTAGTATAGATATGGGCATTCAGTACTTC	CASSIDMGIQYF
TRBV19	few	TRBJ2-4	NA	TGTGCCAGTGGCGGGACAGCAGGCATTCAGTACTTC	CASGGTAGIQYF
TRBV5-1	NA	TRBJ2-5	NA	TGCGCCAGCAGCTTGGTAGGGTTGGGCCAAGAGACCCAGTACTTC	CASSLVGLGQETQYF
TRBV6-5	once	TRBJ1-5	NA	TGTGCCAGCAGCCAATCGGACGGACCCTCACAGCCCCAGCATTTT	CASSQSDGPSQPQHF
TRBV5-1	NA	TRBJ2-5	NA	TGCGCCAGCAGCTTTTCCCCCAGGGGGGGCGAGGAGACCCAGTACTTC	CASSFSPRGGEETQYF
TRBV7-6	NA	TRBJ2-5	NA	TGTGCCAGCAGCTTAGGAGCGACTCAAGAGACCCAGTACTTC	CASSLGATQETQYF
TRBV27	once	TRBJ2-1	TRBD2	TGTGCCAGCAGTCCCCGGCGGTCTAGCGGGGCTAATGAGCAGTTCTTC	CASSPRRSSGANEQFF
TRBV4-1	once	TRBJ2-1	TRBD2	TGCGCCAGCAGCCAAGGTTCTCTTAAGCGGGGATCCTACAATGAGCAGTTCTTC	CASSQGSLKRGSYNEQFF
TRBV6-1	NA	TRBJ1-1	TRBD1	TGTGCCAGCAGTGACTGGGGACAGGGAGGGACTGAAGCTTTCTTT	CASSDWGQGGTEAFF
TRBV25-1	medium-sized	TRBJ1-2	NA	TGTGCCAGCAGCCGGGCGGCAGGGTATACGGGCTACACCTTC	CASSRAAGYTGYTF
TRBV25-1	NA	TRBJ1-6	TRBD1	TGTGCCAGCAGTGATACAGGGGGAGGATCACCCCTCCACTTT	CASSDTGGGSPLHF
TRBV19	NA	TRBJ2-6	TRBD1	TGTGCCAGTAGTCGGGACAGACTTATCTCTGGGGCCAACGTCCTGACTTTC	CASSRDRLISGANVLTF
TRBV6-1	NA	TRBJ2-3	NA	TGTGCCAGCAGTGCCCATTACTTAGCGGTGAACCCCGCAGATACGCAGTATTTT	CASSAHYLAVNPADTQYF
TRBV25-1	NA	TRBJ2-1	NA	TGTGCCAGCAGTGAATCTGCAGAAGGGAGCAATGAGCAGTTCTTC	CASSESAEGSNEQFF
TRBV19	few	TRBJ2-5	TRBD2	TGTGCCAGTAGTTCCCAGCGGGGGGCCACGGAGACCCAGTACTTC	CASSSQRGATETQYF
TRBV7-2	once	TRBJ2-6	TRBD2	TGTGCCAGCAGCACACTAGCGGGGGGGCTTGGGGCCAACGTCCTGACTTTC	CASSTLAGGLGANVLTF
TRBV19	NA	TRBJ1-6	NA	TGTGCCAGTAATCCCGACTATAATTCACCCCTCCACTTT	CASNPDYNSPLHF
TRBV28	once	TRBJ1-4	NA	TGTGCCAGCAACCCAAGGGCCGGGGAGGGACCTAATGAAAAACTGTTTTTT	CASNPRAGEGPNEKLFF
TRBV6-5	NA	TRBJ1-6	NA	TGTGCCAGCAGTCCCGGACAGCGGTATTCACCCCTCCACTTT	CASSPGQRYSPLHF
TRBV7-2	NA	TRBJ2-5	NA	TGTGCCAGCAGCTTGCTGACTAGTAAAGAGACCCAGTACTTC	CASSLLTSKETQYF
TRBV21-1	NA	TRBJ2-7	NA	TGTGCCAGCAGCAAAGATACCAAAGACTACGAGCAGTACTTC	CASSKDTKDYEQYF
TRBV28	NA	TRBJ1-5	TRBD1	TGTGCCAGCAGGGGGACAGGGGAGGGCAATCAGCCCCAGCATTTT	CASRGTGEGNQPQHF
TRBV19	NA	TRBJ2-3	NA	TGTGCCAGTAGTCCCCAGGACATGGCCACGAATACGCAGTATTTT	CASSPQDMATNTQYF
TRBV5-1	NA	TRBJ2-5	NA	TGCGCCAGCAGCTCGACCGGGGAGACCCAGTACTTC	CASSSTGETQYF
TRBV7-9	NA	TRBJ2-5	TRBD2	TGTGCCAGCAGCCGCGCCGGGGGGGCGGGGGAGACCCAGTACTTC	CASSRAGGAGETQYF
TRBV5-1	NA	TRBJ2-2	TRBD2	TGCGCCAGCAACGAGGGTGGACTAGCAAAGACCGGGGAGCTGTTTTTT	CASNEGGLAKTGELFF
TRBV15	NA	TRBJ1-2	TRBD1	TGTGCCACCAGCCCCCAGACAGGGACAGGGTTTGGCTACACCTTC	CATSPQTGTGFGYTF
TRBV2	NA	TRBJ1-2	TRBD1	TGTGCCAGTGGGAGGACAGGGGGGATTAACTATGGCTACACCTTC	CASGRTGGINYGYTF
TRBV6-5	few	TRBJ1-1	NA	TGTGCCAGCAGTTACTCGGGCCCGAGGGCGTCCACTGAAGCTTTCTTT	CASSYSGPRASTEAFF
TRBV9	NA	TRBJ2-2	TRBD1	TGTGCCAGCAGCGTAGGCGGACAGGGTAACACCGGGGAGCTGTTTTTT	CASSVGGQGNTGELFF
TRBV7-2	NA	TRBJ2-7	NA	TGTGCCAGCAGTTCAACAGATTCCTACGAGCAGTACTTC	CASSSTDSYEQYF
TRBV7-8	NA	TRBJ2-5	NA	TGTGCCAGCAGCTTACGGGCTCAGCAAGAGACCCAGTACTTC	CASSLRAQQETQYF
TRBV6-1	NA	TRBJ2-1	TRBD2	TGTGCCAGCAGTGAAGCGGGCGCCTATCTAGCGGGGGGCCACAATGAGCAGTTCTTC	CASSEAGAYLAGGHNEQFF
TRBV7-9	few	TRBJ1-2	NA	TGTGCCAGCAGCCCCCAAGGGGGAGGAACTGGCTACACCTTC	CASSPQGGGTGYTF
TRBV11-2	NA	TRBJ1-1	NA	TGTGCCAGCAGCTTACAGGTGGGGAGGGGGAACACTGAAGCTTTCTTT	CASSLQVGRGNTEAFF
TRBV6-1	few	TRBJ1-5	NA	TGTGCCAGCAGTGGAGGGGTTAGCAATCAGCCCCAGCATTTT	CASSGGVSNQPQHF
TRBV5-1	NA	TRBJ2-5	TRBD2	TGCGCCAGCAGCTTGCTCGGGCTAGCGGGGGCGTCGACCACCCAAGAGACCCAGTACTTC	CASSLLGLAGASTTQETQYF
TRBV27	NA	TRBJ2-7	NA	TGTGCCAGCAGTTTTTGGGGACGGAACTACGAGCAGTACTTC	CASSFWGRNYEQYF
TRBV5-4	once	TRBJ1-1	NA	TGTGCCAGCAGCCCGGAGGGGCGCGCCACTGAAGCTTTCTTT	CASSPEGRATEAFF
TRBV28	once	TRBJ2-1	TRBD2	TGTGCCAGCGCGGGGGGGTACAATGAGCAGTTCTTC	CASAGGYNEQFF
TRBV9	NA	TRBJ2-3	TRBD2	TGTGCCAGCAGCGTAGGACTAGCGGGCACAGATACGCAGTATTTT	CASSVGLAGTDTQYF
TRBV19	NA	TRBJ1-3	NA	TGTGCCAGTAGCACCCTCGGAGTCTCTGGAAACACCATATATTTT	CASSTLGVSGNTIYF
TRBV2	NA	TRBJ2-1	NA	TGTGCCAGCACCGCGGGATTAGCAACTTACAATGAGCAGTTCTTC	CASTAGLATYNEQFF
TRBV29-1	NA	TRBJ2-5	NA	TGCAGCGTTGCCGCGGTAGAGACCCAGTACTTC	CSVAAVETQYF